The T cell receptor (beta chain) under discussion was sequenced for a study of lymphopenia after photon versus proton radiotherapy. Sequenced by immunoSEQ multiplex PCR; TCRdb stores in-frame clones only, minus some. The table includes approximately 53,000 clones, 92% detected once. Germline CDR1 reads MDHEN; CDR2 reads SYDVKM. CDR3 length: 12 residues. V lost 4 bases and J 11 bases, leaving 14 bases between the germline ends. The gene calls are TRBV28 and TRBJ1-1; D perhaps matches TRBD1 (6 bases). This receptor was taken from a woman between 40 and 55 years old with cholangiocarcinoma. The material was peripheral blood, obtained from a patient treated with photon-based radiotherapy. The CDR3 reads CASSWVGGQAFF. CDR3 nucleotides: TGTGCCAGCAGTTGGGTCGGGGGGCAGGCTTTCTTT.